The rows below give T cell receptor beta chains drawn from one sample of a study of early T cells in non-severe SARS-CoV-2 infection. One entry per CDR3 protein results from TCRdb running MiXCR on the 5' RACE reads. The sample includes about 69,000 distinct CDR3 sequences, 9.5% seen only once; the top ten take 5.5% to 7%. The specimen was whole blood. The receptors originated from an adult who was a healthcare worker with PCR-confirmed SARS-CoV-2 infection or an uninfected control (not recorded which). The CDR3 runs from the conserved cysteine through the conserved F or W. The D gene is left open where the match is weak. Rows may omit the clone size; those that give it use once, few, many or a size class.

D gene: NA
J gene: TRBJ1-6
V gene: TRBV4-2
clone size: few
CDR3 DNA: TGTGCCAGCAGCCAAGACAGGGGAGAGTCACCCCTCCACTTT
CDR3 protein: CASSQDRGESPLHF

D gene: TRBD2
J gene: TRBJ2-3
V gene: TRBV6-1
clone size: few
CDR3 DNA: TGTGCCAGCAGTGAAATCCTAGCGGGGGGGCAGGGTCCAAATTTT
CDR3 protein: CASSEILAGGQGPNF

D gene: NA
J gene: TRBJ1-1
V gene: TRBV6-1
clone size: NA
CDR3 DNA: TGTGCCAGCAGTGAGATAGCCGCCGCCTCGTTT
CDR3 protein: CASSEIAAASF

D gene: TRBD1
J gene: TRBJ2-7
V gene: TRBV19
clone size: many
CDR3 DNA: TGTGCCAGTAGTATGGACAGGGGTAACGAGCAGTACTTC
CDR3 protein: CASSMDRGNEQYF

D gene: NA
J gene: TRBJ2-7
V gene: TRBV6-2/TRBV6-3
clone size: many
CDR3 DNA: TGTGCCAGCAGTTATGGCGGGCGGGAGCAGTACTTC
CDR3 protein: CASSYGGREQYF

D gene: TRBD2
J gene: TRBJ2-7
V gene: TRBV9
clone size: few
CDR3 DNA: TGTGCCAGCAGCGTAGGGCTAGCGGACGACTACGAGCAGTACTTC
CDR3 protein: CASSVGLADDYEQYF

D gene: TRBD2
J gene: TRBJ2-1
V gene: TRBV24-1
clone size: NA
CDR3 DNA: TGTGCCACCAGTGACCCTCGACTAGCGGACAATGAGCAGTTCTTC
CDR3 protein: CATSDPRLADNEQFF

D gene: TRBD2
J gene: TRBJ2-7
V gene: TRBV4-3
clone size: few
CDR3 DNA: TGCGCCAGCAGCCAATCTGCAGCGGGAGGTACCTACGAGCAGTACTTC
CDR3 protein: CASSQSAAGGTYEQYF

D gene: TRBD2
J gene: TRBJ2-5
V gene: TRBV11-2
clone size: many
CDR3 DNA: TGTGCCAGCAGCTGGGCTAGCGGGACACAAGAGACCCAGTACTTC
CDR3 protein: CASSWASGTQETQYF

D gene: TRBD2
J gene: TRBJ2-1
V gene: TRBV2
clone size: many
CDR3 DNA: TGTGCCAGCGGACTAGCGGGATACAATGAGCAGTTCTTC
CDR3 protein: CASGLAGYNEQFF

D gene: NA
J gene: TRBJ1-1
V gene: TRBV18
clone size: many
CDR3 DNA: TGTGCCAGCGGGCCAGGCAGGAACACTGAAGCTTTCTTT
CDR3 protein: CASGPGRNTEAFF

D gene: NA
J gene: TRBJ2-3
V gene: TRBV29-1
clone size: NA
CDR3 DNA: TGCAGCGTTGCTACTTCAAGAATGGATACGCAGTATTTT
CDR3 protein: CSVATSRMDTQYF

D gene: NA
J gene: TRBJ2-3
V gene: TRBV7-2
clone size: many
CDR3 DNA: TGTGCCAGCAGCTTAGACGGGGCGAGCACAGATACGCAGTATTTT
CDR3 protein: CASSLDGASTDTQYF

D gene: TRBD1
J gene: TRBJ2-7
V gene: TRBV7-9
clone size: few
CDR3 DNA: TGTGCCAGCAGCTTAGGCTCGGGACAGGGGCCCTACGAGCAGTACTTC
CDR3 protein: CASSLGSGQGPYEQYF

D gene: NA
J gene: TRBJ2-1
V gene: TRBV12-3/TRBV12-4
clone size: many
CDR3 DNA: TGTGCCAGCATGCCGGGCCGACACAATGAGCAGTTCTTC
CDR3 protein: CASMPGRHNEQFF

D gene: NA
J gene: TRBJ2-3
V gene: TRBV9
clone size: many
CDR3 DNA: TGTGCCAGCAGCGTAAGTGGGAGCACAGATACGCAGTATTTT
CDR3 protein: CASSVSGSTDTQYF

D gene: NA
J gene: TRBJ2-2
V gene: TRBV7-9
clone size: few
CDR3 DNA: TGTGCCAGCAGACGTAGTACCTGGGATTATGGCACCGGGGAGCTGTTTTTT
CDR3 protein: CASRRSTWDYGTGELFF

D gene: NA
J gene: TRBJ2-2
V gene: TRBV27
clone size: many
CDR3 DNA: TGTGCCAGCACCCGACGGGCCGGAATGGGGACCGGGGAGCTGTTTTTT
CDR3 protein: CASTRRAGMGTGELFF

D gene: NA
J gene: TRBJ2-7
V gene: TRBV28
clone size: NA
CDR3 DNA: TGTGCCAGCAGCGGCACGGACACCCCGACGGGTCACTACTACGAGCAGTACTTC
CDR3 protein: CASSGTDTPTGHYYEQYF

D gene: NA
J gene: TRBJ2-1
V gene: TRBV28
clone size: NA
CDR3 DNA: TGTGCCAGCAGTCTCTTTCAATTCGATGAGCAGTTCTTC
CDR3 protein: CASSLFQFDEQFF

D gene: NA
J gene: TRBJ1-2
V gene: TRBV7-2
clone size: many
CDR3 DNA: TGTGCCAGCAGCTTGCTACAGGCTGGCTACACCTTC
CDR3 protein: CASSLLQAGYTF

D gene: NA
J gene: TRBJ2-3
V gene: TRBV7-9
clone size: NA
CDR3 DNA: TGTGCCAGCAGCTTCTTCTGGGACATTCTCGCAGATACGCAGTATTTT
CDR3 protein: CASSFFWDILADTQYF

D gene: TRBD1
J gene: TRBJ1-5
V gene: TRBV5-1
clone size: NA
CDR3 DNA: TGCGCCAGCAGCCCGGGACAGGCTAATCAGCCCCAGCATTTT
CDR3 protein: CASSPGQANQPQHF

D gene: TRBD1
J gene: TRBJ1-6
V gene: TRBV7-9
clone size: once
CDR3 DNA: TGTGCCAGCAGCCCGCCGGGACAGCTTAATTCACCCCTCCTCTTT
CDR3 protein: CASSPPGQLNSPLLF

D gene: NA
J gene: TRBJ2-3
V gene: TRBV5-6
clone size: few
CDR3 DNA: TGTGCCAGCAGCTTGGCAGGTGGATCGTATACAGATACGCAGTATTTT
CDR3 protein: CASSLAGGSYTDTQYF

D gene: NA
J gene: TRBJ2-1
V gene: TRBV7-9
clone size: NA
CDR3 DNA: TGTGCCAGCAGCTTCCCCTTTTACAATGAGCAGTTCTTC
CDR3 protein: CASSFPFYNEQFF

D gene: NA
J gene: TRBJ2-7
V gene: TRBV7-9
clone size: many
CDR3 DNA: TGTGCCAGCAGCCGGTCAATATACGAGCAGTACTTC
CDR3 protein: CASSRSIYEQYF

D gene: NA
J gene: TRBJ1-5
V gene: TRBV10-3
clone size: many
CDR3 DNA: TGTGCCACGCGGCGGGCCAGGGACGACGATCAGCCCCAGCATTTT
CDR3 protein: CATRRARDDDQPQHF

D gene: TRBD1
J gene: TRBJ2-7
V gene: TRBV7-9
clone size: few
CDR3 DNA: TGTGCCAGCAGCTTATGGGACAGGGACCACGAGCAGTACTTC
CDR3 protein: CASSLWDRDHEQYF

D gene: TRBD2
J gene: TRBJ2-7
V gene: TRBV20-1
clone size: NA
CDR3 DNA: TGCAGTGCTATTGAACTAGCGGGGAGCTCCTACGAGCAGTACTTC
CDR3 protein: CSAIELAGSSYEQYF

D gene: TRBD2
J gene: TRBJ2-1
V gene: TRBV19
clone size: few
CDR3 DNA: TGTGCCAGTAGTATGGGGACTAGCGGGAGTGGGAATGAGCAGTTCTTC
CDR3 protein: CASSMGTSGSGNEQFF

D gene: NA
J gene: TRBJ2-2
V gene: TRBV7-2
clone size: few
CDR3 DNA: TGTGCCAGCAGCCCCGGCAGGCTGAACACCGGGGAGCTGTTTTTT
CDR3 protein: CASSPGRLNTGELFF

D gene: NA
J gene: TRBJ1-3
V gene: TRBV6-8
clone size: few
CDR3 DNA: TGTGCCAGTGTCAACAGGGTATCTGGAAACACCATATATTTT
CDR3 protein: CASVNRVSGNTIYF

D gene: NA
J gene: TRBJ1-1
V gene: TRBV18
clone size: once
CDR3 DNA: TGTGCCAGCTCATTAACCACTGAAGCTTTCTTT
CDR3 protein: CASSLTTEAFF

D gene: NA
J gene: TRBJ2-5
V gene: TRBV18
clone size: many
CDR3 DNA: TGTGCCAGCTCAGACCAGCAAGAGACCCAGTACTTC
CDR3 protein: CASSDQQETQYF

D gene: NA
J gene: TRBJ1-5
V gene: TRBV7-2
clone size: NA
CDR3 DNA: TGTGTCAGCAGCCCCAGACAGCGGAGCAATCAGCCCCAGCATTTT
CDR3 protein: CVSSPRQRSNQPQHF

D gene: TRBD2
J gene: TRBJ2-1
V gene: TRBV20-1
clone size: NA
CDR3 DNA: TGCAGTGCTAGAACGAAGGTAGCGGGAAACAATGAGCAGTTCTTC
CDR3 protein: CSARTKVAGNNEQFF

D gene: NA
J gene: TRBJ2-2
V gene: TRBV7-8
clone size: many
CDR3 DNA: TGTGCCAGCAGCTTGCTGGGAATCACCGGGGAGCTGTTTTTT
CDR3 protein: CASSLLGITGELFF

D gene: NA
J gene: TRBJ2-3
V gene: TRBV3-1
clone size: many
CDR3 DNA: TGTGCCAGCAGCCAAAGGACCCCAGATACGCAGTATTTT
CDR3 protein: CASSQRTPDTQYF

D gene: NA
J gene: TRBJ2-3
V gene: TRBV20-1
clone size: few
CDR3 DNA: TGCAGTGCCCAGGGGACCGGGACCTGGGGCACAGATACGCAGTATTTT
CDR3 protein: CSAQGTGTWGTDTQYF

D gene: NA
J gene: TRBJ2-2
V gene: TRBV11-2
clone size: many
CDR3 DNA: TGTGCCAGCAGCTCAACCGGGACTTACACCGGGGAGCTGTTTTTT
CDR3 protein: CASSSTGTYTGELFF

D gene: TRBD2
J gene: TRBJ2-1
V gene: TRBV7-9
clone size: few
CDR3 DNA: TGTGCCAGCAGCTTAAGGGCGCGGCTAGCGGGAGGGTTCTACAATGAGCAGTTCTTC
CDR3 protein: CASSLRARLAGGFYNEQFF

D gene: TRBD1
J gene: TRBJ2-2
V gene: TRBV5-5
clone size: many
CDR3 DNA: TGTGCCAGCAGCTCCCCCCAGGTACAGGGGGCAACGAACACCGGGGAGCTGTTTTTT
CDR3 protein: CASSSPQVQGATNTGELFF

D gene: NA
J gene: TRBJ2-7
V gene: TRBV3-1
clone size: NA
CDR3 DNA: TGTGCCAGCAGCCAGGCCCGACATGACGAGCAGTACTTC
CDR3 protein: CASSQARHDEQYF

D gene: NA
J gene: TRBJ2-1
V gene: TRBV7-2
clone size: NA
CDR3 DNA: TGTGCCAGCAGCTTAGTGAAGGGCAATGAGCAGTTCTTC
CDR3 protein: CASSLVKGNEQFF